This record looks at one T cell receptor beta chain sequence and its context. The antigen is undetermined. This specimen comes from a study of cytomegalovirus exposure and HLA in healthy donors. Trimming shortened V by 6 bases and J by 1 base, and 9 bases separated the two germline ends. Germline lookup yields CDR1 MDHEN and CDR2 SYDVKM. The CDR3 is made up of 13 amino acids. The primer mix had 60 Vbeta and 13 Jbeta primers. Some clones are missing from TCRdb's copy, which holds only in-frame ones; the method was immunoSEQ multiplex PCR. The repertoire holds approximately 89,000 clones, with 81% as singletons. Study-wide findings and caveats: Analyses of presence and absence presupposed an approximately uniform sequencing depth across donors. Association of a missense DCLRE1C variant with TCR beta V- and J-gene trimming was reported in a later analysis. In a later analysis, across HLA loci, associated TCR counts were highest for DRB1, lowest for HLA-C.

The chain recombines TRBV28 with TRBJ1-1; D not resolved. Material for sequencing was PBMCs. The clonotype was recovered from a human donor in good health. DNA of the CDR3: TGTGCCAGCAGACACTACAAGAACACTGAAGCTTTCTTT. Its translation: CASRHYKNTEAFF.